This T cell receptor (beta chain) was captured by sequencing in a study of control samples from healthy donors and cancer patients. Germline V gene data show CDR1 as SGDLS and CDR2 as YYNGEE. Trimming removed 0 bases at V and 5 bases at J, with 13 bases between. The CDR3 spans 15 residues. Profiled with immunoSEQ multiplex PCR; TCRdb holds only in-frame clones, not every one. The table includes some 130,000 clones, less than 95% detected once. The sample taken for sequencing was blood. The V call is TRBV9, the J call TRBJ2-3; D possibly matches TRBD1 or TRBD2 (5 bases each). This TCR was recovered from a man younger than 35 in good health. DNA of the CDR3: TGTGCCAGCAGCGTAGCCCCCGGGGCCGGAGATACGCAGTATTTT. The encoded protein is CASSVAPGAGDTQYF.